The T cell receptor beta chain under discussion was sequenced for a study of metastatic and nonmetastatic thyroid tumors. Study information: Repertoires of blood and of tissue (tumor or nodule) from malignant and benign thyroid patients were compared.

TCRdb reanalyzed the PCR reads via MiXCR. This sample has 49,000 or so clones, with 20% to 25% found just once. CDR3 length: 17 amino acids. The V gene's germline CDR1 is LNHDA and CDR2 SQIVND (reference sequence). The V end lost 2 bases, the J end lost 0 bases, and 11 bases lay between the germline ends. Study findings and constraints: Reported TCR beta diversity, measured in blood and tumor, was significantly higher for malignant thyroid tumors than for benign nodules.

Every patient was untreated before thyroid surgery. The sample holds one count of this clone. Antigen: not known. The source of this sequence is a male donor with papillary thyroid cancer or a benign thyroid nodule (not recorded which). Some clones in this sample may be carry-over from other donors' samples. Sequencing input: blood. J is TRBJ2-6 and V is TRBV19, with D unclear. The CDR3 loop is CASSISTLGSGANVLTF. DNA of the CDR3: TGTGCCAGTAGTATATCGACCCTCGGCTCTGGGGCCAACGTCCTGACTTTC.